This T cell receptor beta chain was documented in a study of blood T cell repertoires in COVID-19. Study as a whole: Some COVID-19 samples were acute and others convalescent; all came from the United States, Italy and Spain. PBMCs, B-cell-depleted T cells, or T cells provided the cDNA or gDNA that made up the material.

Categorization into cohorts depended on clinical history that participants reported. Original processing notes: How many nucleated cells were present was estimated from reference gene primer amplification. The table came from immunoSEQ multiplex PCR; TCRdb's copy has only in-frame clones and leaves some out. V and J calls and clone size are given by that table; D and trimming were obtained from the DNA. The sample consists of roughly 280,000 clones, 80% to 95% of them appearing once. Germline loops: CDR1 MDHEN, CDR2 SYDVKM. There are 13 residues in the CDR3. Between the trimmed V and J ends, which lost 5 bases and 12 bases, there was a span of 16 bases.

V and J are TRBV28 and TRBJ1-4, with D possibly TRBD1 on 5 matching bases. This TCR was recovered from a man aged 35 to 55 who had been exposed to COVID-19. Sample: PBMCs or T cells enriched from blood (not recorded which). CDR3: CASSPHDRLELFF. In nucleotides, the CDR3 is TGTGCCAGCAGTCCACACGACAGACTAGAACTGTTTTTT.